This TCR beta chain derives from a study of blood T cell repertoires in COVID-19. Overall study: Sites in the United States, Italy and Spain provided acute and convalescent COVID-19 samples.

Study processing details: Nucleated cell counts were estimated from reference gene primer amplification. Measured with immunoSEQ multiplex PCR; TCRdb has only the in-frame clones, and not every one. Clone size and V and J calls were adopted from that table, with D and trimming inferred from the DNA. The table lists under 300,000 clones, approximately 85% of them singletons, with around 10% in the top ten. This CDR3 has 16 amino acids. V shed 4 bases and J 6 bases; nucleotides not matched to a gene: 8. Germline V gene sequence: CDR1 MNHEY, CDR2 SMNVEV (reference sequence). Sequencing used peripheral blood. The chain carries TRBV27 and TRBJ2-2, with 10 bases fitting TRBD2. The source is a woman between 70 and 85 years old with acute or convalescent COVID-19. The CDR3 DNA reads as TGTGCCAGCAGTTACGGAGTCCTAGCGGGGGCCGGGGAGCTGTTTTTT. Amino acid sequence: CASSYGVLAGAGELFF.